The rows below give T cell receptor beta chains drawn from one sample of a study of blood T cell repertoires in COVID-19. Repertoires were generated with immunoSEQ multiplex PCR, while TCRdb's copy carries only in-frame clones and drops some. The table lists hundreds of thousands of clones, 85% of them singletons. Sequencing input: PBMCs or T cells enriched from blood (not recorded which). These receptors originate from a woman in her forties or fifties with acute COVID-19. Both conserved end residues are part of each CDR3. D genes are given only for firm matches. The size entry is marked missing in some rows and otherwise reads once, few, many or a size class.

.,TRBJ1-2,TRBV19,.,TGTGCCAGTAGTATAGATGGCGTCGGGTGGAGCGGCTACACCTTC,CASSIDGVGWSGYTF
TRBD1,TRBJ2-7,TRBV7-7,.,TGTGCCAGCAGCTTATATTTTCGGCACAGGGGCCTCTCCTACGAGCAGTACTTC,CASSLYFRHRGLSYEQYF
TRBD2,TRBJ2-7,TRBV7-9,.,TGTGCCAGCAGCTTAAGCGGGGCGACCTACGAGCAGTACTTC,CASSLSGATYEQYF
.,TRBJ2-3,TRBV7-3,.,TGTGCCAGCAGCGTCTCAACAGGGCTGGATACGCAGTATTTT,CASSVSTGLDTQYF
TRBD2,TRBJ2-7,TRBV5-4,.,TGTGCCAGCAGCTTAGCGGGGGGCTCCTACGAGCAGTACTTC,CASSLAGGSYEQYF
.,TRBJ2-5,TRBV7-3,.,TGTGCCAGCAGCCCTAATCAGGGTCAAGAGACCCAGTACTTC,CASSPNQGQETQYF
TRBD1,TRBJ2-2,TRBV6-5,.,TGTGCCAGCAGTTACTCGGGACAGCCGAACACCGGGGAGCTGTTTTTT,CASSYSGQPNTGELFF
.,TRBJ1-2,TRBV9,.,TGTGCCAGCAGCGTAGCCAACCGAGGGAGTGATGGCTACACCTTC,CASSVANRGSDGYTF
.,TRBJ2-4,TRBV19,.,TGTGCCAGTAGTGTTACAACGGCCAAAAACATTCAGTACTTC,CASSVTTAKNIQYF
.,TRBJ2-1,TRBV30,few,TGTGCCTGGAGTGTTCTAGGCGTGGATGAGCAGTTCTTC,CAWSVLGVDEQFF
.,TRBJ2-7,TRBV30,.,TGTGCCTGGAGTCTCAACTCAGGGGACCAGCAGTACTTC,CAWSLNSGDQQYF
TRBD1,TRBJ2-7,TRBV7-8,.,TGTGCCAGCAGCGCCCGGGACAGGAAAACCTACGAGCAGTACTTC,CASSARDRKTYEQYF
.,TRBJ1-2,TRBV5-4,.,TGTGCCAGCAGCTTCTCTTCGGAGGCGCGATATGGCTACACCTTC,CASSFSSEARYGYTF
.,TRBJ2-5,TRBV7-2,.,TGTGCCAGCAGCTCTAAACTAGCAGGGGAGACCCAGTACTTC,CASSSKLAGETQYF
.,TRBJ1-6,TRBV7-2,few,TGTGCCAGCAGCTTAGCGGGCCTGGGGCTCCTGGGGAGGGGGAATTCACCCCTCCACTTT,CASSLAGLGLLGRGNSPLHF
.,TRBJ1-1,TRBV11-2,once,TGTGCCAGCAGCCTTACTCAAACAGGGAGCACTGAAGCTTTCTTT,CASSLTQTGSTEAFF